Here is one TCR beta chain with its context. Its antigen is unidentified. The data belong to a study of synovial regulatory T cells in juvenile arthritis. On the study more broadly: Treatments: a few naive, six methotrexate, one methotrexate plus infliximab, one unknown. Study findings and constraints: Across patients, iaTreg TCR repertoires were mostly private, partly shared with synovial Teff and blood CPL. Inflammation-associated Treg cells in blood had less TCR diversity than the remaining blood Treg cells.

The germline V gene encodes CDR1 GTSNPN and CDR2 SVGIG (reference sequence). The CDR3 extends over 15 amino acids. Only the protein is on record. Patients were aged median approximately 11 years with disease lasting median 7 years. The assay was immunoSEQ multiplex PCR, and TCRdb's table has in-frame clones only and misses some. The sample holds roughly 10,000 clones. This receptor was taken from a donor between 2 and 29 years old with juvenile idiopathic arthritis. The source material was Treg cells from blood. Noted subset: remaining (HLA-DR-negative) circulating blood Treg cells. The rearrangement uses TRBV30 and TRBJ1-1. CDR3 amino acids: CAWSGRAWRGTEAFF.